The TCR beta chain under discussion was sequenced for a study of cytomegalovirus exposure and HLA in healthy donors. Study-level findings and limits: Reportedly, TCR beta sequences accurately predicted HLA-A and HLA-B alleles in most subjects.

A remark on this clone: Its cognate antigen is unknown.

This PCR relied on a set of 60 Vbeta primers and 13 Jbeta primers. Some clones are missing from TCRdb's copy, which holds only in-frame ones; the method was immunoSEQ multiplex PCR. The table has approximately 200,000 clones, about 75% seen once. Germline V gives CDR1 MNHEY, CDR2 SMNVEV (reference sequence). There are 13 residues in the CDR3. V shed 3 bases, J shed 10 bases, and the junction held 7 bases outside the gene matches. The receptor was derived from a young man in good health and CMV-seronegative. The sample comprised PBMCs. The chain uses TRBV27 and TRBJ1-1; 8 nucleotides align to TRBD1. The CDR3 region is CASSLRTGRGAFF. CDR3 DNA: TGTGCCAGCAGTTTGCGGACAGGGCGGGGAGCTTTCTTT.